This entry concerns a single T cell receptor (beta chain). The entry originates in a study of blood T cell repertoires in COVID-19. Study details: Sites across the United States, Italy and Spain contributed samples from acute and convalescent COVID-19. The cDNA or gDNA used as material had been derived from T cells, B-cell-depleted T cells, or PBMCs.

Original processing methods: It was from reference gene primer amplification that nucleated cell counts were estimated. TCRdb's table, derived via immunoSEQ multiplex PCR, lists solely in-frame clones and lacks some. V and J calls and clone size are as listed in that table; D and trimming were resolved from the DNA. This sample has over 100,000 clones, with 70% to 90% found just once. The specimen was peripheral blood. The TCR sequence derives from a man between 45 and 60 years old with active COVID-19.

This CDR3 is CASSVRGSGETQYF. CDR3 coding DNA: TGTGCCAGCAGTGTAAGGGGGTCGGGAGAGACCCAGTACTTC. The gene calls are TRBV2 and TRBJ2-5; D perhaps matches TRBD1 (6 bases). V lost 4 bases, J lost 4 bases, and 13 bases lay in between. This CDR3 is built from 14 residues. CDR1 and CDR2 (germline): SNHLY, FYNNEI.